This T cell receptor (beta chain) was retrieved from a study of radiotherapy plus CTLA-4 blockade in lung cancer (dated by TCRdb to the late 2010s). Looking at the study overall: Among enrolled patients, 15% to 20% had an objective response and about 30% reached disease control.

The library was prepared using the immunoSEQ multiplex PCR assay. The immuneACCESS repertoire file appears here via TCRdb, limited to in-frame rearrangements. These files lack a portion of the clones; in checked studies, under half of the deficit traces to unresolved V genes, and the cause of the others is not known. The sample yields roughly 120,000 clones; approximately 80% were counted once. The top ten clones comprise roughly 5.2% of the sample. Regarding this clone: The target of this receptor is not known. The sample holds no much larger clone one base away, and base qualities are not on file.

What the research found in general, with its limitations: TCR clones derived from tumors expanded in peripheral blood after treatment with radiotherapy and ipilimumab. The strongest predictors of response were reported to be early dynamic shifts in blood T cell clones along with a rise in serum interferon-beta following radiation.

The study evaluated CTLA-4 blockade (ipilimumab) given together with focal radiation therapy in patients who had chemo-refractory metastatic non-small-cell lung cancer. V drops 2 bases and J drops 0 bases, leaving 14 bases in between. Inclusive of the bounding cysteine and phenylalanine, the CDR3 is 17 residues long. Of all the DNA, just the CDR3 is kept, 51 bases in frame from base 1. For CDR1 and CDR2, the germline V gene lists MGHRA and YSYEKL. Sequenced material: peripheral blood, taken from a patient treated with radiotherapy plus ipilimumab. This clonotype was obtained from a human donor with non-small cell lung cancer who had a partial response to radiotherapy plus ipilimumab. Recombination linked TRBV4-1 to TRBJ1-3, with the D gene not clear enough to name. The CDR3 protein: CASSQTPSSGSGNTIYF. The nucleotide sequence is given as TGCGCCAGCAGCCAAACCCCCAGCAGCGGCTCTGGAAACACCATATATTTT.